This TCR beta chain was obtained from a study of T cells in Graves' hyperthyroidism and ophthalmopathy. Study-wide points: Among clonotypes expanded in thyroid above 0.001, most were also found in blood. It was a median approximately 6.9 months before onset that the model predicted ophthalmopathy. Through a model of 13 V-J features, ophthalmopathy was separated from stable hyperthyroidism.

V was cut by 6 bases and J by 6 bases, with 20 bases left in between. The CDR3 contains 15 residues. The germline CDR1 and CDR2 sequences are DFQATT and SNEGSKA (reference sequence). The TCR beta CDR3 regions underwent amplification using RNA transcripts as the source. The HTBI primer set served for first-round RT-PCR of the TCR CDR3. TCRdb recomputed calls from the multiplex PCR reads with MiXCR, one row per CDR3 protein. The data contain 750,000 to 900,000 distinct CDR3 sequences, 35% to 40% of them singletons. This clonotype appeared a few times. Its antigen is undetermined. Hyperthyroidism of Graves' type that showed no ophthalmopathy progression within 18 months was stable.

The source material was blood. The TCR was taken from a man aged 18 to 35 with Graves' hyperthyroidism. V gene TRBV20-1 combines with J gene TRBJ2-2; no clear D. The CDR3 sequence is CSAIDGGVRAGELFF. CDR3 coding DNA: TGCAGTGCGATCGACGGCGGTGTTCGGGCCGGGGAGCTGTTTTTT.